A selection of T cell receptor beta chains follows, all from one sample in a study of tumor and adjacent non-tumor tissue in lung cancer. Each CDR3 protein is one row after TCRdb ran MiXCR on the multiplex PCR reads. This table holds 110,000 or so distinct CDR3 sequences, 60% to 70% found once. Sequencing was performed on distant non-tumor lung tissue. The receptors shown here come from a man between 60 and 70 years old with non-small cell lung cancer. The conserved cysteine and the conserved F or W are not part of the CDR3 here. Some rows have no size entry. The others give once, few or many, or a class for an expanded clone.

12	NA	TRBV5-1	ASSGNEGNYVQY
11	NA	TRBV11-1	ASSLAGGNIQC
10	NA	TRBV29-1	SHRVATDTQY
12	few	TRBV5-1	AGSLAGFPDTQY
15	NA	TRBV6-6	ASSYGEDCFHTDTRY
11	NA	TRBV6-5	ASRQGAAYKQY
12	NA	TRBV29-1	SVWNGGSYNEQF
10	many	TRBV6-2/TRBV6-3	ASSYSAYEQY
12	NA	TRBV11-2	ASSLVGSIDTQY
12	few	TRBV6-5	ASSHSTDTGELF
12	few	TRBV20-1	SAKGGASNQPQH
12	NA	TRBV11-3	ASSFGWKGDTQY
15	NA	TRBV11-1	TSSAGTWGPEDYGYT
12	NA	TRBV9	ASSEDRANSPLH
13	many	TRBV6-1	ASSEWGARDYGYT
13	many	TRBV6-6	ASSYSLAGGNEQF
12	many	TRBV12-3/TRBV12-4	ASSLGGGNQPQH
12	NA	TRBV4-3	VSSPTGGSQPQD
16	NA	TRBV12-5	ASAPGGGRARNTGELL
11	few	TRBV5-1	ASRSQFGGELF
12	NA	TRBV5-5	AIIYPEGHREQY
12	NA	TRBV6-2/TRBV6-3	ASSSDGLYQPQH
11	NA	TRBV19	VSSYGQGSEAF
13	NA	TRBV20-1	SARVTRGPVGTQY
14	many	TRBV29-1	SGDRGAGGLSYEQY
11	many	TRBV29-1	SVEGDGANVLT
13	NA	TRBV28	ASSLAQGRPWSQH
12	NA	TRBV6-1	TSCDGVFGDTQY